The present entry profiles one TCR beta chain with its context. The target of this receptor is not known. It has no much larger one-base neighbor in the sample; base qualities were not kept. The source of the sample is a study of shared clonotypes between healthy human individuals (dated by TCRdb to about 2020). At the level of the whole study: The cohort included a few men and a couple of women between 18 and 49 years of age. To estimate repertoire size and how much clonotype sharing occurs between individuals, the study deeply sequenced the blood TCR repertoires of several healthy adults. For each donor, CD4 naive and CD4 memory were each given three plates, CD8 naive was given two plates, and CD8 memory was given one plate. To increase sequencing depth and limit assay-specific biases, different laboratories used diverse techniques to prepare libraries and sequence TCR repertoires. Between about 0.8 and 9.5 billion PBMCs per donor were obtained by leukapheresis.

What the work shows at the level of the full study, not this receptor alone: Sampling was limited to blood, and TCR repertoires in tissue likely differ from TCR repertoires in blood. Pairwise subsampling indicated that sequencing depth was expected to affect the degree of clonotype sharing among donors. Even with the large sequencing depth, rarefaction of the sorted-subset datasets indicated that sequencing was incomplete. Sharing across four donors was observed for roughly 5% of naive CD4, about 3.2% of naive CD8, around 2.5% of memory CD4, and over 0.3% of memory CD8 clonotypes. Naive subsets generally had larger estimated clonotype richness than memory subsets did. Compared with non-shared clonotypes, the clonotypes found in all four sorted-subset donors had higher generation probabilities. Because the study included only a small number of donors, the genetic and exposure-history diversity represented was limited.

CD8 naive samples consisted of CD45RO-negative cells that were positively selected for CCR7, yielding a CD45RA+CCR7+ population without TemRA cells. The donors were healthy, HIV-negative adults with no recently reported acute infections or vaccinations. Only Caucasian adults living in Nashville, Tennessee, USA were represented among the donors. Blood was obtained by leukapheresis, after which PBMCs were separated by Ficoll-Histopaque density gradient centrifugation and cryopreserved in liquid nitrogen vapor phase. Analytical flow cytometry was used to check the purity and quantity of every magnetically sorted T cell population. Genomic DNA was isolated from every sorted fraction and measured by UV absorbance on a Nanodrop 2000c. Using the deep immunoSEQ assay, TCR CDR3 regions were amplified from genomic DNA by multiplex PCR. Extracted genomic DNA from each cell subset was spread evenly across all wells of several immunoSEQ 96-well plates, with each plate serving as a replicate. Each replicate PCR for sorted subsets received around 200 ng genomic DNA, equal to roughly 30,000 T cell genomes. Purified libraries were quantified with a Qubit 3.0 fluorometer, sized on a Bioanalyzer 2100, and re-quantified with the KAPA Library Quantification kit. Each immunoSEQ 96-well plate was sequenced on its own single-read 150-cycle Illumina NextSeq 550 flow cell. The study's own analysis went as follows. Because the immunoSEQ output included only junctional sequences and no quality scores, the filtering could not be the same as the filtering used for full-length reads. Sequences were annotated with PyIR, a Python wrapper for IgBLAST v1.9, and V/J genes and CDR3 were assigned using IMGT germline references. Reads were filtered out if the reads had weak V/J assignments (E-value above 1e-6), no CDR3, stop codons, out-of-frame junctions, or ambiguous translated residues. V3J clonotypes were defined as sequences sharing an identical inferred V gene, J gene, and CDR3 amino acid sequence. The percentage overlap between two repertoires was calculated by dividing the number of shared unique clonotypes by the size of the smaller repertoire. RTK rarefaction, the Chao1 estimator, and Recon v2.1 estimates of unobserved clonotypes were used to assess repertoire richness. Generation probabilities for all TCRbeta clonotypes obtained by the gDNA method from a handful of donors were computed using OLGA. Entries here come from immuneACCESS through TCRdb and include only in-frame sequences with V and J called. Some clones fail to appear in such tables; in the studies checked, an unresolved V gene covers under half of the shortfall, and the cause of the remainder is unknown. That table furnishes V, J and clone size, whereas the DNA furnished D and trimming. The sample table contains approximately 2,000,000 clones; only one count was recorded for about 93% of them. Of the sample, more than 1.5% falls within the top ten clones.

CDR1 MNHNS and CDR2 SASEGT are derived from the germline V gene. Measured from the cysteine to the phenylalanine, the CDR3 is 14 residues long. Only the CDR3 DNA stays, 42 bases, in frame from base 1. The germline V end is reduced by 7 bases and the J end by 5 bases; junction bases left unmatched: 10. The specimen was naive CD8+ T cells from PBMCs. The sample's cell subset or site, from its label and the paper: CD45RA+CCR7+. The receptor chain draws on TRBV6-1 and TRBJ1-2; TRBD1 aligns with 7 central bases. This sequence was found in a man aged 18 to 30 in good health. Some clones in this sample may be carry-over from other donors' samples. The CDR3 protein is CASIHSGQRYGYTF. The DNA is as follows: TGTGCCAGCATACACTCGGGACAGAGATATGGCTACACCTTC.